Following are 29 T cell receptor beta chains from one sample sequenced in a study of vaccination effects on CD4 cells after COVID-19. Antigens of these TCRs are unknown. TCRdb's table, derived via immunoSEQ multiplex PCR, lists solely in-frame clones and lacks some. The sample yields about 73,000 clones, around 79% seen once. Pools of viral peptides were used by the ViraFEST assay to expand antigen-specific CD4+ T cells ahead of sequencing. When around 10 days of culture had elapsed, CD4+ T cells were isolated. All vaccine recipients tested negative for nucleocapsid antibodies and had never contracted SARS-CoV-2 infection. The sample here was CD4+ T cells from PBMCs cultured with SARS-CoV-2 spike peptides, taken before COVID-19 vaccination. The origin of the receptors is a human donor who received a COVID-19 vaccine.

The chain joins TRBV3-1 (or the pseudogene TRBV3-2) to TRBJ1-1; the D is unclear. The ends were cut back, 5 bases at V and 0 bases at J, with 4 bases in the middle. The CDR3 spans 12 residues. In germline, CDR1 is LGHDT, CDR2 YNNKEL (reference sequence). In DNA form, the CDR3 reads TGTGCCAGCAGCTGGTTGAACACTGAAGCTTTCTTT. Encoded protein: CASSWLNTEAFF.

The chain combines TRBV30 with TRBJ1-2; tentative D call: TRBD1 (5 bases). CDR1 and CDR2 (germline): GTSNPN, SVGIG (reference sequence). V dropped 3 bases and J dropped 2 bases, with 10 bases sitting between them. The length of the CDR3 is 13 residues. The CDR3 loop is CAWSRGRNYGYTF. Written as DNA, the CDR3 is TGTGCCTGGAGCCGGGGACGGAACTATGGCTACACCTTC.

This sequence joins TRBV14 and TRBJ2-7; 13 bases agree with TRBD2. CDR1 and CDR2 (germline): SGHDN, FVKESK. The CDR3 is made up of 18 amino acids. V lost 1 base, J lost 0 bases, and 6 bases stayed unmatched. CDR3 in DNA: TGTGCCAGCAGCCAAGGAAGACTAGCGGGGGGCAACTCCTACGAGCAGTACGTC. This encodes CASSQGRLAGGNSYEQYV.

The gene calls are TRBV7-2 and TRBJ2-1; D is ambiguous. Germline V gives CDR1 SGHTA, CDR2 FQGNSA. V lost 2 bases and J lost 4, with 6 bases in between. This CDR3 is 13 amino acids long. The CDR3 DNA reads as TGTGCCAGCAGCTTAACGGATTACAATGAGCAGTTCTTC. As protein: CASSLTDYNEQFF.

The chain uses TRBV6-6 and TRBJ1-3; D ambiguous. This CDR3 has 12 amino acids. The V end lost 6 bases, the J end lost 0 bases, and 3 bases lay between the germline ends. Germline V CDR1 and CDR2: MNHNY, SVGAGI (reference sequence). The CDR3 DNA sequence: TGTGCCAGCAGCCTCTCTGGAAACACCATATATTTT. Amino acids: CASSLSGNTIYF.

This chain uses TRBV15 with TRBJ1-5, with D uncertain. Trimming left V 0 bases short and J 7 bases short, with 4 bases between. Germline CDR1 is LNHNV and CDR2 is YYDKDF (reference sequence). The CDR3 covers 12 residues. The CDR3 bases are TGTGCCACCAGCAGAGATAGGCAGCCCCAGCATTTT. Its protein is CATSRDRQPQHF.

The J gene is TRBJ1-2, the V gene TRBV10-2; 9 positions match TRBD1. The V segment lost 6 bases and the J segment 2 bases; nucleotides outside the gene matches: 4. Germline lookup yields CDR1 WSHSY and CDR2 SAAADI. This CDR3 contains 14 residues. The CDR3 DNA follows: TGCGCCAGCAGCCGGACAGGGGCCAACTATGGCTACACCTTC. Translated: CASSRTGANYGYTF.

This clone turned up a few times. The chain couples TRBV6-2 or TRBV6-3 to TRBJ1-6; D unresolved. This CDR3 comprises 16 residues. V lost 1 base to trimming and J lost 10 bases, with 17 bases between them. The germline CDR1 and CDR2 sequences are MNHEY and SVGEGT. The CDR3 protein is CASSYWVRTARSPLHF. In DNA form, the CDR3 reads TGTGCCAGCAGTTACTGGGTCCGGACGGCTCGATCACCCCTCCACTTT.

This sequence joins TRBV6-6 and TRBJ1-2, with TRBD1 matching over 8 bases. Per germline, CDR1 MNHNY and CDR2 SVGAGI (reference sequence). The CDR3 contains 15 residues. The trim removed 5 bases at V and 1 base at J, leaving 6 bases unmatched. In DNA, the CDR3 is TGTGCCAGCAGTCACTGGACAGGGCTTAACTATGGCTACACCTTC. This gives the protein CASSHWTGLNYGYTF.

The chain recombines TRBV2 with TRBJ1-4, with 8 bases matching TRBD1. The CDR3 runs to 16 residues. Germline V CDR1 and CDR2: SNHLY, FYNNEI. After removal of 8 bases from V and 3 bases from J, the junction contained 11 bases not matched to a gene. The CDR3 nucleotides are TGTGCCAGCGGAGGACAGGGAGGAAGGGCTAATGAAAAACTGTTTTTT. Residues: CASGGQGGRANEKLFF.

The chain employs TRBV7-3 and TRBJ2-1; D is ambiguous. V shed 5 bases and J shed 5 bases, with 13 bases lying between them. The CDR3 extends over 14 amino acids. CDR1 is SGHTA, CDR2 FQGTGA, per germline. CDR3 region: CASSPRVGNNEQFF. CDR3 DNA sequence: TGTGCCAGCAGCCCTCGAGTGGGCAACAATGAGCAGTTCTTC.

The V and J genes are TRBV19 and TRBJ2-5, with 12 bases that match TRBD2. Germline V gene sequence: CDR1 LNHDA, CDR2 SQIVND (reference sequence). With 4 bases clipped from V and 5 bases from J, the junction kept 8 bases outside the gene matches. CDR3 size: 16 residues. The CDR3 is CASSTLAGGPGETQYF. The CDR3 coding sequence is TGTGCCAGTAGTACCCTAGCGGGGGGGCCCGGGGAGACCCAGTACTTC.

The chain combines TRBV27 with TRBJ1-2; TRBD1 aligns across 7 bases. There are 13 residues in the CDR3. CDR1 is MNHEY, CDR2 SMNVEV, per germline (reference sequence). The junction had 7 bases not matched to a gene; V was cut back by 6 bases and J by 6 bases. CDR3 amino acids: CASRRQGRDGYTF. The DNA of the CDR3 is TGTGCCAGCAGAAGACAGGGCCGGGATGGCTACACCTTC.

Only one count was recorded for this clone. V gene TRBV6-5 combines with J gene TRBJ2-1; TRBD1 might be the D (6 bases). Per the germline V gene, CDR1 is MNHEY and CDR2 is SVGAGI. Trimming shortened V by 6 bases and J by 4 bases, and 16 bases separated the two germline ends. This CDR3 has 15 residues. The CDR3 sequence: CASSSPRTEYNEQFF. The CDR3 nucleotides read TGTGCCAGCAGCTCCCCCCGGACAGAATACAATGAGCAGTTCTTC.

This sequence joins TRBV7-9 and TRBJ2-1; D may be TRBD2 (6 bases). The CDR3 length is 16 residues. CDR1 is SEHNR and CDR2 is FQNEAQ in the germline V gene (reference sequence). V lost 5 bases and J lost 1, with 15 bases in between. CDR3 protein: CASSLFSGISYNEQFF. The CDR3 DNA is TGTGCCAGCAGCCTCTTTAGCGGAATATCCTACAATGAGCAGTTCTTC.

The chain is built from TRBV30 and TRBJ1-5; perhaps TRBD1 as D (5 bases). The V gene lost 2 bases and the J gene lost 4 bases, with 21 bases spanning the gap. Per the germline V gene, CDR1 is GTSNPN and CDR2 is SVGIG (reference sequence). The CDR3 has 17 amino acids. The CDR3: CAWSPFWGTGVNQPQHF. For the CDR3, the DNA is TGTGCCTGGAGTCCCTTTTGGGGCACTGGGGTGAATCAGCCCCAGCATTTT.

The chain links TRBV15 to TRBJ2-3; 7 bases map to TRBD1. In germline, CDR1 is LNHNV, CDR2 YYDKDF (reference sequence). CDR3 length: 18 residues. V dropped 2 bases and J dropped 6; count of bases not matched to a gene: 17. CDR3 DNA sequence: TGTGCCACCAGCAGACCCGACACCTCAACAGGGGTGGGGGATACGCAGTATTTT. Protein: CATSRPDTSTGVGDTQYF.

This chain uses TRBV19 with TRBJ1-6; D may be TRBD1 (6 bases). The V end lost 5 bases, the J end lost 0 bases, and 17 bases lay between the germline ends. Germline V gene lookup returns CDR1 LNHDA and CDR2 SQIVND (reference sequence). The CDR3 loop spans 18 amino acids. The CDR3 loop is CASSSRGRESSYNSPLHF. Here the CDR3 DNA reads TGTGCCAGTAGTTCCAGGGGACGGGAAAGCTCCTATAATTCACCCCTCCACTTT.

The chain joins TRBV6-1 to TRBJ2-7; a possible D gene is TRBD2 (6 bases). The germline gives CDR1 MNHNS, CDR2 SASEGT. V was clipped by 2 bases and J by 0 bases, with 14 bases between them. The CDR3 runs 16 residues. The CDR3 here is CASSERAGLSSYEQYV. The CDR3 DNA reads as TGTGCCAGCAGTGAAAGGGCGGGGTTAAGCTCCTACGAGCAGTACGTC.

The chain links TRBV5-6 to TRBJ2-2; 7 nucleotides agree with TRBD1. Germline CDR1 SGHDT, CDR2 YYEEEE. The CDR3 consists of 16 residues. With V trimmed by 4 bases and J by 0 bases, 6 bases remained unmatched. The DNA for the CDR3 is TGTGCCAGCAGCCCCACGGACAGGCCGAACACCGGGGAGCTGTTTTTT. The encoded protein is CASSPTDRPNTGELFF.

V usage is TRBV24-1 and J usage is TRBJ2-3, with D perhaps matching TRBD1 or TRBD2 (5 bases each). The germline V and J ends were trimmed by 8 bases and 6 bases, with 17 bases remaining between them. The CDR3 has 14 amino acids. From germline, CDR1 is KGHDR and CDR2 SFDVKD. The CDR3 DNA reads TGTGCCACCAAAGCCGGGACGTCTACCGATACGCAGTATTTT. Translated: CATKAGTSTDTQYF.

The V and J genes are TRBV5-1 and TRBJ2-1; 10 bases map to TRBD1. Germline V gene data show CDR1 as SGHRS and CDR2 as YFSETQ. CDR3 length equals 15 residues. The J segment lost 6 bases and the V segment lost 7 bases, leaving 10 bases of the junction unmatched. The CDR3 spells CASRDRGKGGNEQFF. The CDR3 DNA follows: TGCGCCAGCCGGGACAGGGGAAAAGGCGGCAATGAGCAGTTCTTC.

The V call is TRBV7-2, the J call TRBJ2-2; TRBD1 matches 9 bases. Trimming cost V 4 bases and J 7 bases; bases outside gene matches: 1. This CDR3 region has 13 residues. CDR1 and CDR2 from the germline V gene are SGHTA and FQGNSA. The CDR3 DNA reads as TGTGCCAGCAGCTCGACAGGGGGCGGGGAGCTGTTTTTT. This sequence encodes CASSSTGGGELFF.

The chain employs TRBV6-5 and TRBJ1-1, with 8 positions matching TRBD1. Germline assignment: CDR1 MNHEY and CDR2 SVGAGI. After removal of 6 bases from V and 3 bases from J, the junction contained 3 bases not matched to a gene. The CDR3 length is 13 residues. The CDR3 loop is CASRGTGYTEAFF. The DNA of the CDR3 is TGTGCCAGCAGGGGGACAGGCTACACTGAAGCTTTCTTT.

This clone showed up just a few times. The chain combines TRBV30 with TRBJ1-5; no reliable D call. The CDR3 covers 12 residues. CDR1 and CDR2 from the germline V gene are GTSNPN and SVGIG (reference sequence). Here the CDR3 DNA reads TGTGCTGCACGCCAAGGCAATCAGCCCCAGCATTTT. The encoded protein is CAARQGNQPQHF.

This clone was counted between two and nine times. V is TRBV19 and J is TRBJ1-2; TRBD1 agrees at 11 bases. The germline CDR1 and CDR2 sequences are LNHDA and SQIVND (reference sequence). V lost 0 bases and J lost 10; bases outside the gene matches: 4. There are 14 residues in the CDR3. CDR3 sequence (DNA): TGTGCCAGTAGTATAGAAGGGACAGGGGGAGACTACACCTTC. This encodes CASSIEGTGGDYTF.

The chain combines TRBV6-1 with TRBJ1-5, with D uncertain. The V and J ends lost 1 base and 4 bases respectively, with 8 bases between them. In germline, CDR1 is MNHNS, CDR2 SASEGT. The CDR3 is made up of 14 amino acids. The CDR3 coding sequence is TGTGCCAGCAGTGAAGTAGGAAGGAATCAGCCCCAGCATTTT. This sequence encodes CASSEVGRNQPQHF.

V usage is TRBV15 and J usage is TRBJ1-2; 8 nucleotides agree with TRBD1. Per germline, CDR1 LNHNV and CDR2 YYDKDF (reference sequence). The CDR3 extends over 19 amino acids. V was clipped by 0 bases and J by 2 bases; unmatched bases: 14. The CDR3 coding sequence is TGTGCCACCAGCAGAGATTATACCGGGACAGGAGGCCGAAACTATGGCTACACCTTC. Translation: CATSRDYTGTGGRNYGYTF.

The chain recombines TRBV7-8 with TRBJ1-5, with unresolved D. Trimming shortened V by 2 bases and J by 0 bases, and 2 bases separated the two germline ends. Germline assignment: CDR1 SGHVS and CDR2 FQNEAQ. The CDR3 length is 13 residues. The CDR3 spells CASSLTSNQPQHF. CDR3 in DNA: TGTGCCAGCAGCTTAACTAGCAATCAGCCCCAGCATTTT.